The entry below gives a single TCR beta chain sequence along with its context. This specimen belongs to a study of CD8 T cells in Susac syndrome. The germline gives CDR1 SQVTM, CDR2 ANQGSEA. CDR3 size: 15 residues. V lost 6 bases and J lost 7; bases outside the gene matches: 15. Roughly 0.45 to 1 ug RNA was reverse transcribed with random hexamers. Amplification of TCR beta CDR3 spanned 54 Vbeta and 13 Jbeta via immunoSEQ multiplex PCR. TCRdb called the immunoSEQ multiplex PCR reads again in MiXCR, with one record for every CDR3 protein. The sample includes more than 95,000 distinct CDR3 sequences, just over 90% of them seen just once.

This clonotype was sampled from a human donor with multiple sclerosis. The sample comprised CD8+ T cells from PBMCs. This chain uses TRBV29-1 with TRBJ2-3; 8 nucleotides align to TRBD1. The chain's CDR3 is CSVHSKSRGRNTQYF. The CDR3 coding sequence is TGCAGCGTCCACTCCAAATCCAGGGGGCGAAATACGCAGTATTTT.